Below are 20 T cell receptor beta chains sequenced from a single sample in a study of radiotherapy plus CTLA-4 blockade in lung cancer. The repertoire was sequenced with immunoSEQ multiplex PCR; TCRdb's copy has only in-frame clones and lacks some. The sample includes approximately 60,000 clones, roughly 80% of them seen just once. The sequencing used peripheral blood, collected from a patient treated with radiotherapy plus ipilimumab. The receptors were sampled from a human donor with non-small cell lung cancer who had a complete response to radiotherapy plus ipilimumab.

This chain connects TRBV5-1 to TRBJ2-3; TRBD2 aligns across 8 bases. Germline CDR1 SGHRS, CDR2 YFSETQ. Trimming removed 6 bases from V and 4 bases from J; junction bases left unmatched: 4. This CDR3 contains 13 residues. The CDR3 is CASKSGSSDTQYF. The CDR3 DNA sequence: TGCGCCAGCAAAAGCGGGAGTTCAGATACGCAGTATTTT.

The chain joins TRBV7-9 to TRBJ2-1, with D maybe TRBD2 (5 bases). Germline V gene lookup returns CDR1 SEHNR and CDR2 FQNEAQ (reference sequence). Trimming took 2 bases from V and 7 from J, leaving 12 bases between them. CDR3 length: 14 amino acids. CDR3 sequence (DNA): TGTGCCAGCAGCTTACAACTAGATTGGAATGAGCAGTTCTTC. It encodes CASSLQLDWNEQFF. The full variable domain, with the rest looked up from reference TRBV7-9 and TRBJ2-1, is DTGVSQNPRHKITKRGQNVTFRCDPISEHNRLYWYRQTLGQGPEFLTYFQNEAQLEKSRLLSDRFSAERPKGSFSTLEIQRTEQGDSAMYLCASSLQLDWNEQFFGPGTRLTVL.

V gene TRBV9 combines with J gene TRBJ1-4; perhaps TRBD1 as D (5 bases). Per the germline V gene, CDR1 is SGDLS and CDR2 is YYNGEE. This CDR3 spans 15 amino acids. Trimming stripped 0 bases from V and 8 bases from J, with 14 bases between. The DNA for the CDR3 is TGTGCCAGCAGCGTAGGTCCACAGGAGGGGGAAAAACTGTTTTTT. Translating it yields CASSVGPQEGEKLFF.

In nucleotides, the CDR3 is TGTGCCAGCAAAGGTTGGGGGGGGAATCAGCCCCAGCATTTT. Translation gives CASKGWGGNQPQHF. The rearrangement uses TRBV6-1 and TRBJ1-5; D possibly corresponds to TRBD1 (5 bases). Trimming pared 7 bases from V and 4 bases from J, leaving 14 bases between. The CDR3 loop spans 14 amino acids. Germline V lookup: CDR1 MNHNS, CDR2 SASEGT.

The gene calls are TRBV6-5 and TRBJ1-2, with 10 bases aligning to TRBD1. CDR3 length: 14 residues. Losses at the gene ends were 6 bases for V and 4 bases for J; bases not matched to a gene: 5. Per the germline V gene, CDR1 is MNHEY and CDR2 is SVGAGI. The CDR3 DNA reads TGTGCCAGCAGGCGGACAGGGGGTACCTATGGCTACACCTTC. This translates into CASRRTGGTYGYTF.

The rearrangement uses TRBV7-2 and TRBJ1-1, with 7 bases lining up with TRBD1. Trimming cost V 5 bases and J 5 bases; bases outside gene matches: 11. The CDR3 length is 15 residues. The germline V gene has CDR1 SGHTA and CDR2 FQGNSA. The CDR3 nucleotides read TGTGCCAGCAGCCCTAATCTAGGGGGCGGTACTGAAGCTTTCTTT. As protein: CASSPNLGGGTEAFF.

The chain couples TRBV5-1 to TRBJ2-1; tentatively, D is TRBD1 (7 bases). From germline, CDR1 is SGHRS and CDR2 YFSETQ. This CDR3 contains 15 residues. V was clipped by 2 bases and J by 1 base, with 10 bases between them. As DNA, the CDR3 is TGCGCCAGCAGCTTTCAGGGGGGATCCTACAATGAGCAGTTCTTC. Its protein product is CASSFQGGSYNEQFF.

This chain joins TRBV7-9 and TRBJ2-7; TRBD1 or TRBD2 may be the D gene (8 bases each). The germline V gene encodes CDR1 SEHNR and CDR2 FQNEAQ (reference sequence). This CDR3 is built from 18 residues. The germline V and J ends were trimmed by 4 bases and 1 base, with 23 bases remaining between them. This CDR3 is CASSSGQGKREKSYEQYV. CDR3 DNA: TGTGCCAGCAGCTCCGGACAGGGCAAGCGGGAGAAGTCCTACGAGCAGTACGTC.

The chain uses TRBV9 and TRBJ2-1; maybe TRBD2 (6 bases). This CDR3 is 17 amino acids long. Germline values: CDR1 SGDLS, CDR2 YYNGEE. The germline V and J ends were trimmed by 4 bases and 3 bases, with 20 bases remaining between them. CDR3 residues: CASSPGVAESVYNEQFF. Here the CDR3 DNA reads TGTGCCAGCAGCCCCGGGGTAGCGGAGTCTGTCTACAATGAGCAGTTCTTC.

This sequence joins TRBV5-8 and TRBJ1-1; unclear D gene. Trimming removed 7 bases at V and 0 bases at J, with 16 bases between. Germline V CDR1 and CDR2: SGHTS, YDEGEE. The CDR3 consists of 15 residues. The CDR3 DNA sequence: TGTGCCAGCGAAGAGAGGGTTTTGATGAACACTGAAGCTTTCTTT. Translation: CASEERVLMNTEAFF.

The V gene is TRBV6-6, the J gene TRBJ1-1; possible D gene TRBD1, 5 bases. The germline V gene has CDR1 MNHNY and CDR2 SVGAGI (reference sequence). The CDR3 contains 15 residues. V lost 0 bases and J 1 base, leaving 9 bases between the germline ends. CDR3 protein: CASSYSRQGNTEAFF. In DNA form, the CDR3 reads TGTGCCAGCAGTTACTCAAGGCAGGGGAACACTGAAGCTTTCTTT.

V and J are TRBV5-1 and TRBJ2-3; D is uncertain. Germline assignment: CDR1 SGHRS and CDR2 YFSETQ. This CDR3 has 15 amino acids. Trimming took off 1 base at V and 0 bases at J, with 9 bases between the two ends. CDR3 sequence (DNA): TGCGCCAGCAGCTTGTGGTGGAAGAGCACAGATACGCAGTATTTT. Protein: CASSLWWKSTDTQYF.

The chain links TRBV30 to TRBJ1-2; D may be TRBD1 (5 bases). The CDR3 consists of 14 residues. V lost 5 bases, J lost 1 base, and 14 bases lay in between. Per germline, CDR1 GTSNPN and CDR2 SVGIG (reference sequence). CDR3 sequence (DNA): TGTGCCTGGTTTAAGGGACGGCTTAACTATGGCTACACCTTC. The encoded protein is CAWFKGRLNYGYTF.

The chain is built from TRBV29-1 and TRBJ2-2, with D uncertain. The V end lost 6 bases, the J end lost 1 base, and 6 bases lay between the germline ends. Germline-derived CDR1 and CDR2 are SQVTM and ANQGSEA. CDR3 length: 12 amino acids. CDR3 DNA: TGCAGCGTCCCACGGAACACCGGGGAGCTGTTTTTT. Its translation is CSVPRNTGELFF.

This clone was found once. The chain joins TRBV9 to TRBJ2-7; the match to TRBD1 covers 9 bases. The CDR3 totals 14 residues. Trimming at V came to 4 bases and at J to 1 base, leaving 3 bases not matched to a gene. Germline-derived CDR1 and CDR2 are SGDLS and YYNGEE. The CDR3 nucleotides read TGTGCCAGCAGCCCGGGGACAGGGTCCTACGAGCAGTACTTC. Its translation is CASSPGTGSYEQYF.

The chain recombines TRBV19 with TRBJ1-6; possibly TRBD1 for D (6 bases). The CDR3 is made up of 15 amino acids. Germline CDR1 and CDR2: LNHDA and SQIVND (reference sequence). V lost 7 bases, J lost 3 bases, and 13 bases lay in between. The CDR3 spells CASKRQDHYNSPLHF. For the CDR3, the DNA is TGTGCCAGTAAGCGACAGGACCACTATAATTCACCCCTCCACTTT.

This clone was seen only a few times. The V gene is TRBV7-2, the J gene TRBJ1-2, with D perhaps TRBD1 (5 bases). The germline V gene has CDR1 SGHTA and CDR2 FQGNSA. Deletions cut 5 bases from V and 4 bases from J, with 17 bases between. The CDR3 sequence is 15 residues long. The DNA of the CDR3 is TGTGCCAGCAGCCCCCATGGGGGGAGGCTCTATGGCTACACCTTC. It is translated as CASSPHGGRLYGYTF.

The genes are TRBV4-3 and TRBJ2-2; 15 positions agree with TRBD2. The CDR3 runs to 18 residues. The germline CDR1 and CDR2 sequences are LGHNA and YSLEER. V shed 5 bases and J 2 bases; nucleotides not matched to a gene: 6. The CDR3 DNA sequence: TGCGCCAGCAGCTCTCGGACTAGCGGGGGGGGAAACACCGGGGAGCTGTTTTTT. Its protein is CASSSRTSGGGNTGELFF.

The chain combines TRBV7-9 with TRBJ1-1, with 7 bases fitting TRBD1. Germline loops: CDR1 SEHNR, CDR2 FQNEAQ (reference sequence). The CDR3 contains 15 residues. Trimming took 5 bases from V and 0 from J; bases not matched to a gene: 6. For the CDR3, the DNA is TGTGCCAGCAGCCCTCAACAGGGGTTGAACACTGAAGCTTTCTTT. It yields the protein CASSPQQGLNTEAFF.

The gene calls are TRBV6-6 and TRBJ2-5; D uncertain. Germline loops: CDR1 MNHNY, CDR2 SVGAGI (reference sequence). This CDR3 region has 13 residues. Trimming removed 2 bases at V and 5 bases at J, with 9 bases between. Here the CDR3 DNA reads TGTGCCAGCAGTTACGGGCGGCTGGAGACCCAGTACTTC. Protein product: CASSYGRLETQYF.